These 32 T cell receptor beta chains were sequenced from one sample in a study of PD-1 blockade in classical Hodgkin lymphoma. No patient escaped relapse after autologous stem cell transplantation, and brentuximab vedotin exposure varied. Clones were read by immunoSEQ multiplex PCR, and TCRdb kept only the in-frame ones, dropping some. The sample yields 95,000 to 100,000 clones, 75% to 90% seen once. This specimen was peripheral blood mononuclear cells (PBMCs), taken before the second cycle of nivolumab. The receptors originated from a human donor with classical Hodgkin lymphoma.

The chain employs TRBV29-1 and TRBJ2-1; D gene unclear. Germline CDR1 is SQVTM and CDR2 is ANQGSEA. The CDR3 length is 12 residues. V gave up 2 bases and J gave up 6 bases, with 8 bases separating them. CDR3 in DNA: TGCAGCGTTGAACGTGGTAGCAATGAGCAGTTCTTC. This encodes CSVERGSNEQFF.

This rearrangement joins TRBV11-2 to TRBJ1-1; D is undetermined. The CDR3 is made up of 16 amino acids. V dropped 2 bases and J dropped 11 bases, with 24 bases sitting between them. The germline V gene encodes CDR1 SGHAT and CDR2 FQNNGV. CDR3 nucleotide sequence: TGTGCCAGCAGCTTAAATCGGGCCATTGATTCTCCGTATGCTTTCTTT. It yields the protein CASSLNRAIDSPYAFF.

This chain connects TRBV7-2 to TRBJ1-2; D call uncertain. Trimming left V 2 bases short and J 6 bases short, with 16 bases between. Germline CDR1 and CDR2: SGHTA and FQGNSA. The CDR3 runs to 15 residues. Here the CDR3 DNA reads TGTGCCAGCAGCTTAATGATAGCCCAGATCGATGGCTACACCTTC. Encoded protein: CASSLMIAQIDGYTF. Using reference TRBV7-2 and TRBJ1-2 for the parts outside the CDR3, the full variable domain is GAGVSQSPSNKVTEKGKDVELRCDPISGHTALYWYRQSLGQGLEFLIYFQGNSAPDKSGLPSDRFSAERTGGSVSTLTIQRTQQEDSAVYLCASSLMIAQIDGYTFGSGTRLTVV.

CDR3: CASSLDPDRPNEQFF. The CDR3 nucleotides are TGTGCCAGCAGCTTAGATCCGGACAGACCCAATGAGCAGTTCTTC. The chain uses TRBV11-2 and TRBJ2-1; the D gene is possibly TRBD1 (6 bases). V shed 0 bases and J shed 6 bases, with 12 bases lying between them. The CDR3 is 15 amino acids. Per the germline V gene, CDR1 is SGHAT and CDR2 is FQNNGV.

This chain joins TRBV27 and TRBJ2-6; no definite D call. CDR1 and CDR2 (germline): MNHEY, SMNVEV (reference sequence). V lost 5 bases to trimming and J lost 0 bases, with 11 bases between them. The CDR3 totals 16 residues. The CDR3: CASSPSRASGANVLTF. CDR3 DNA: TGTGCCAGCAGTCCCAGTCGAGCCTCTGGGGCCAACGTCCTGACTTTC.

The count of this clone is one. The rearrangement links TRBV7-9 to TRBJ1-1; weak D call: TRBD1 (6 bases). The germline V gene encodes CDR1 SEHNR and CDR2 FQNEAQ (reference sequence). The V and J ends lost 6 bases and 8 bases respectively, with 16 bases between them. The CDR3 consists of 13 residues. The CDR3: CASSQQGFAEAFF. In nucleotides, the CDR3 is TGTGCCAGCAGTCAACAGGGATTCGCCGAAGCTTTCTTT.

The genes are TRBV2 and TRBJ1-3, with a tentative D call TRBD1 (5 bases). Germline CDR1 reads SNHLY; CDR2 reads FYNNEI. This CDR3 comprises 15 residues. Trimming removed 6 bases at V and 0 bases at J, with 12 bases between. The CDR3 sequence is CASRDAGTSGNTIYF. CDR3 sequence (DNA): TGTGCCAGCAGAGACGCAGGGACCTCTGGAAACACCATATATTTT.

The chain joins TRBV6-1 to TRBJ2-7; D gene ambiguous. Per germline, CDR1 MNHNS and CDR2 SASEGT. Deletions cut 2 bases from V and 0 bases from J, with 8 bases between. This CDR3 is built from 14 residues. The CDR3 DNA sequence: TGTGCCAGCAGTGAATTGTTCAGCTCCTACGAGCAGTACTTC. Its protein product is CASSELFSSYEQYF.

This chain links TRBV7-2 with TRBJ2-7, with 9 bases matching TRBD2. The CDR3 is 14 residues long. V shed 5 bases, J shed 7 bases, and the junction held 9 bases outside the gene matches. Germline values: CDR1 SGHTA, CDR2 FQGNSA. The CDR3: CASSPQRGAREQYF. CDR3 coding DNA: TGTGCCAGCAGCCCCCAGCGGGGGGCCCGGGAGCAGTACTTC.

This clone was seen just once. The genes are TRBV10-1 and TRBJ2-2; 13 bases match TRBD2. Germline CDR1 and CDR2: WNHNN and SYGVQD (reference sequence). Trimming cost V 4 bases and J 2 bases; bases outside gene matches: 10. This CDR3 has 19 residues. CDR3 amino acids: CASSGVKTSGGINTGELFF. The DNA for the CDR3 is TGCGCCAGCAGTGGGGTAAAGACTAGCGGGGGGATCAACACCGGGGAGCTGTTTTTT.

The chain combines TRBV29-1 with TRBJ2-5; D possibly uses TRBD1 or TRBD2 (5 bases each). The germline CDR1 and CDR2 sequences are SQVTM and ANQGSEA. The CDR3 consists of 14 residues. V lost 6 bases and J lost 7, with 21 bases in between. The CDR3 loop is CSVRPGTGIGTQYF. As DNA, the CDR3 is TGCAGCGTCCGACCCGGGACCGGAATTGGGACCCAGTACTTC.

This clone was recorded only once. The chain joins TRBV21-1 to TRBJ2-5. TRBV21-1 is shown as a pseudogene. This CDR3 has 14 residues. CDR3 sequence reads: CASNCWDGQETQYF. CDR3 nucleotide sequence: TGTGCCAGCAATTGTTGGGACGGCCAAGAGACCCAGTACTTC.

In its sample, this clone was seen many times. V is TRBV6-4 and J is TRBJ1-6; 8 bases agree with TRBD1. The CDR3 contains 14 residues. Germline CDR1 reads MRHNA; CDR2 reads SNTAGT. After removal of 6 bases from V and 10 bases from J, the junction contained 8 bases not matched to a gene. CDR3 coding DNA: TGTGCCAGCAGCCAGACAGGGGAAGTCTCACCCCTCCACTTT. Protein product: CASSQTGEVSPLHF.

The chain is built from TRBV7-9 and TRBJ1-2, with a possible D match to TRBD1 (5 bases). Germline V gene sequence: CDR1 SEHNR, CDR2 FQNEAQ (reference sequence). V lost 0 bases to trimming and J lost 7 bases, with 6 bases between them. This CDR3 is 12 amino acids long. In nucleotides, the CDR3 is TGTGCCAGCAGCTTAGCTGGGGGTGGCTACACCTTC. Translating gives CASSLAGGGYTF. Full variable domain (outside the CDR3, taken from reference TRBV7-9 and TRBJ1-2): DTGVSQNPRHKITKRGQNVTFRCDPISEHNRLYWYRQTLGQGPEFLTYFQNEAQLEKSRLLSDRFSAERPKGSFSTLEIQRTEQGDSAMYLCASSLAGGGYTFGSGTRLTVV.

The chain recombines TRBV7-2 with TRBJ2-7; 10 nucleotides match TRBD1. V shed 5 bases and J 7 bases; nucleotides not matched to a gene: 8. CDR3 length: 14 residues. CDR1 is SGHTA and CDR2 is FQGNSA in the germline V gene. The CDR3, as DNA: TGTGCCAGCAGCCGGACAGGGGGGCCGGAGGAGCAGTACTTC. Its translation: CASSRTGGPEEQYF.

This chain uses TRBV6-5 with TRBJ2-7; a possible D gene is TRBD1 (6 bases). The CDR3 is 14 amino acids. V lost 5 bases and J 1 base, leaving 12 bases between the germline ends. The germline gives CDR1 MNHEY, CDR2 SVGAGI. This chain's CDR3 is CASSTGTYSYEQYF. The CDR3 nucleotides are TGTGCCAGCAGTACCGGGACATATTCCTACGAGCAGTACTTC.

This clone was seen a few times. The J gene is TRBJ2-3, the V gene TRBV6-6, with 8 bases fitting TRBD2. V dropped 5 bases and J dropped 8; count of bases not matched to a gene: 9. The CDR3 is 14 residues long. Germline-derived CDR1 and CDR2 are MNHNY and SVGAGI (reference sequence). The CDR3 loop is CASSPLAVLITQYF. The CDR3 bases are TGTGCCAGCAGTCCACTAGCGGTATTAATTACGCAGTATTTT.

The rearrangement uses TRBV14 and TRBJ2-1; D is undetermined. V dropped 0 bases and J dropped 0 bases, with 9 bases sitting between them. This CDR3 comprises 16 residues. The V gene's germline CDR1 is SGHDN and CDR2 FVKESK. The CDR3 loop is CASSQDPVISYNEQFF. The DNA for the CDR3 is TGTGCCAGCAGCCAAGATCCGGTTATCTCCTACAATGAGCAGTTCTTC.

V and J are TRBV7-9 and TRBJ1-2; D gene uncertain. Trimming pared 5 bases from V and 6 bases from J, leaving 16 bases between. Germline V gives CDR1 SEHNR, CDR2 FQNEAQ (reference sequence). The CDR3 totals 14 residues. The CDR3 coding sequence is TGTGCCAGCAGCCTTGACCCAATATACGATGGCTACACCTTC. This encodes CASSLDPIYDGYTF.

V and J are TRBV7-9 and TRBJ1-4; 8 bases fit TRBD1. Germline-derived CDR1 and CDR2 are SEHNR and FQNEAQ (reference sequence). This CDR3 contains 14 residues. The J segment lost 8 bases and the V segment lost 6 bases, leaving 8 bases of the junction unmatched. The DNA for the CDR3 is TGTGCCAGCAGAAGCGGGACAGGCGGCGAAAAACTGTTTTTT. The encoded protein is CASRSGTGGEKLFF.

The chain uses TRBV29-1 and TRBJ1-1; D unresolved. Trimming removed 4 bases from V and 5 bases from J, with 17 bases in between. The germline V gene encodes CDR1 SQVTM and CDR2 ANQGSEA. The CDR3 runs to 14 residues. In DNA form, the CDR3 reads TGCAGCGTTGTACCCCACACGAGAAGGACTGAAGCTTTCTTT. This codes for CSVVPHTRRTEAFF.

The V and J genes are TRBV6-1 and TRBJ2-1; possible D gene TRBD1, 6 bases. This CDR3 is built from 15 residues. Germline lookup yields CDR1 MNHNS and CDR2 SASEGT. The V end was cut by 4 bases, the J end by 6 bases, with 16 bases between. The CDR3 sequence is CASSGVSQGFNEQFF. DNA for the CDR3: TGTGCCAGCAGTGGCGTCAGCCAGGGGTTCAATGAGCAGTTCTTC.

This clone is a singleton in its sample. This chain's CDR3 is CASSKPAINYGYTF. In DNA form, the CDR3 reads TGTGCCAGCAGCAAGCCCGCTATTAACTATGGCTACACCTTC. The rearrangement uses TRBV5-4 and TRBJ1-2; unclear D gene. V lost 4 bases, J lost 1 base, and 11 bases lay in between. The CDR3 length is 14 residues. Germline values: CDR1 SGHNT, CDR2 YYREEE (reference sequence).

V gene TRBV27 combines with J gene TRBJ1-2; no reliable D call. Trimming removed 3 bases from V and 0 bases from J, with 11 bases in between. This CDR3 region has 15 residues. Germline CDR1 MNHEY, CDR2 SMNVEV (reference sequence). The CDR3 sequence: CASSLYRAPNYGYTF. DNA of the CDR3: TGTGCCAGCAGTTTGTACAGAGCACCTAACTATGGCTACACCTTC.

The chain employs TRBV28 and TRBJ2-7; D is possibly TRBD1 (6 bases). The germline V gene encodes CDR1 MDHEN and CDR2 SYDVKM. This CDR3 is 15 amino acids long. With 2 bases removed from V and 5 bases from J, the gap between germline ends came to 16 bases. CDR3 protein: CASSLGIGQLHEQYF. The CDR3 DNA sequence: TGTGCCAGCAGTTTAGGGATAGGACAGCTACACGAGCAGTACTTC.

This clone was picked up one time. The genes are TRBV4-3 and TRBJ1-2; 8 bases fit TRBD1. The CDR3 loop spans 15 amino acids. J lost 7 bases, V lost 1 base, and 8 bases had no gene match. Germline V gives CDR1 LGHNA, CDR2 YSLEER. The CDR3 DNA sequence: TGCGCCAGCAGCCAAGGACAGGGGATTTTTGGTGGCTACACCTTC. Residues: CASSQGQGIFGGYTF.

The V and J genes are TRBV6-1 and TRBJ2-2, with 11 bases aligning to TRBD1. V was clipped by 4 bases and J by 5 bases; unmatched bases: 6. Per germline, CDR1 MNHNS and CDR2 SASEGT. The CDR3 runs to 16 residues. DNA of the CDR3: TGTGCCAGCAGTGTTTTGGGGACAGGGGGGACCGGGGAGCTGTTTTTT. It encodes CASSVLGTGGTGELFF.

The chain carries TRBV27 and TRBJ2-4, with no clear D. The V gene's germline CDR1 is MNHEY and CDR2 SMNVEV (reference sequence). The CDR3 is made up of 15 amino acids. V lost 2 bases and J 7 bases, leaving 15 bases between the germline ends. CDR3 nucleotide sequence: TGTGCCAGCAGTTTACTCGCCGGGCCTGGGAACATTCAGTACTTC. It yields the protein CASSLLAGPGNIQYF.

The CDR3, as DNA: TGTGCCAGCAGCTTAGGACTAGCAGGCACAGATACGCAGTATTTT. Residues: CASSLGLAGTDTQYF. The chain uses TRBV7-9 and TRBJ2-3, with 7 bases matching TRBD2. The CDR3 has 15 amino acids. The V gene's germline CDR1 is SEHNR and CDR2 FQNEAQ (reference sequence). J gave up 1 base and V 1 base, and 2 bases lay outside the gene matches.

This clone was detected once. Written as DNA, the CDR3 is TGTGCCAGCAGGACTACGCCGGGACAGGACTACAATGAGCAGTTCTTC. This encodes CASRTTPGQDYNEQFF. V and J are TRBV2 and TRBJ2-1; 8 positions match TRBD1. The junction had 10 bases not matched to a gene; V was cut back by 6 bases and J by 3 bases. There are 16 residues in the CDR3. CDR1 and CDR2 (germline): SNHLY, FYNNEI.

The chain carries TRBV9 and TRBJ2-3; the match to TRBD2 covers 11 bases. Germline-derived CDR1 and CDR2 are SGDLS and YYNGEE. V shed 2 bases, J shed 1 base, and the junction held 9 bases outside the gene matches. The CDR3 sequence is 18 residues long. CDR3 nucleotides: TGTGCCAGCAGCGTCCCGGCTAGCGGGGGGAAGGGCACAGATACGCAGTATTTT. It codes for CASSVPASGGKGTDTQYF.

The V gene is TRBV5-1, the J gene TRBJ1-4; the D is unclear. The CDR3 covers 16 residues. V gave up 7 bases and J gave up 0 bases, with 16 bases separating them. From germline, CDR1 is SGHRS and CDR2 YFSETQ. The CDR3 DNA sequence: TGCGCCAGCCCCCCGGAGACGAAAACAACTAATGAAAAACTGTTTTTT. Translation gives CASPPETKTTNEKLFF.